This entry lists 13 T cell receptor beta chains sequenced from one sample in a study of human T cells and chemical hapten exposure. TCRdb passed the RACE reads through MiXCR, listing each CDR3 protein once. The sample carries about 82,000 distinct CDR3 sequences, roughly 13% recorded once. This sample's time point: patch test 3, about 24 weeks after DPC sensitization. The sample's treatment: therapeutic diphenylcyclopropenone sensitization with weekly scalp DPC. Here the sequenced sample was whole blood, taken in connection with sensitization to the hapten diphenylcyclopropenone (DPC). The receptors here all came from a woman aged 45 to 65 with alopecia areata. Some clones in this sample may be carry-over from other donors' samples.

There are many counts of this clonotype. The chain combines TRBV10-1 with TRBJ1-6; 7 nucleotides match TRBD1. The germline gives CDR1 WNHNN, CDR2 SYGVQD (reference sequence). V lost 0 bases and J lost 11; bases outside the gene matches: 10. The CDR3 is made up of 16 amino acids. CDR3 protein: CASSESIAGGHPPLHF. The CDR3 nucleotides read TGCGCCAGCAGTGAGTCGATTGCAGGGGGTCATCCACCCCTCCACTTT.

The chain links TRBV6-6 to TRBJ2-4; D uncertain. The germline gives CDR1 MNHNY, CDR2 SVGAGI (reference sequence). V gave up 2 bases and J gave up 0 bases, with 14 bases separating them. There are 17 residues in the CDR3. This CDR3 is CASSYVTHTGAKNIQYF. CDR3 DNA: TGTGCCAGCAGTTACGTTACACACACGGGAGCCAAAAACATTCAGTACTTC.

J is TRBJ1-2 and V is TRBV18, with D possibly being TRBD1 (5 bases). Germline assignment: CDR1 KGHSH and CDR2 LQKENI. V gave up 3 bases and J gave up 0 bases, with 8 bases separating them. CDR3 length: 14 amino acids. CDR3 region: CASSPDNSNYGYTF. CDR3 sequence (DNA): TGTGCCAGCTCACCGGACAACTCTAACTATGGCTACACCTTC.

The chain carries TRBV6-1 and TRBJ2-3; the D call may be TRBD1 or TRBD2 (5 bases each). CDR3 length: 16 amino acids. V dropped 10 bases and J dropped 2 bases, with 22 bases sitting between them. Germline values: CDR1 MNHNS, CDR2 SASEGT. CDR3 sequence (DNA): TGTGCCACCCTAAGGGACCCCTCGATGTCCACAGATACGCAGTATTTT. Translation: CATLRDPSMSTDTQYF.

In its sample, this clonotype was seen many times. This chain uses TRBV3-1 with TRBJ1-1; TRBD1 matches 9 bases. J lost 4 bases, V lost 4 bases, and 4 bases had no gene match. The CDR3 is 14 residues long. Looked up from germline, CDR1 is LGHDT and CDR2 is YNNKEL (reference sequence). CDR3 sequence: CASSRMDRGTEAFF. In DNA form, the CDR3 reads TGTGCCAGCAGCCGAATGGACAGGGGCACTGAAGCTTTCTTT.

This clonotype appeared many times. The chain carries TRBV9 and TRBJ1-1, with D unclear. V was shortened by 0 bases and J by 7 bases, with 10 bases between the two germline ends. The CDR3 is 13 residues long. Germline CDR1 SGDLS, CDR2 YYNGEE. The CDR3 DNA follows: TGTGCCAGCAGCGTAGAGGTACGGAGTGAAGCTTTCTTT. Its protein is CASSVEVRSEAFF.

V and J are TRBV7-9 and TRBJ2-7, with 8 bases lining up with TRBD2. Germline assignment: CDR1 SEHNR and CDR2 FQNEAQ (reference sequence). Germline trimming cut 3 bases from V and 7 bases from J; bases unmatched to any gene: 5. The CDR3 spans 13 residues. CDR3 amino acids: CASSFLGGEEQYF. CDR3 DNA: TGTGCCAGCAGCTTTCTCGGGGGGGAAGAGCAGTACTTC.

This clonotype appeared many times. The genes are TRBV7-9 and TRBJ1-1, with D possibly TRBD1 on 5 matching bases. Germline values: CDR1 SEHNR, CDR2 FQNEAQ (reference sequence). The CDR3 is 17 amino acids. V was trimmed by 1 base and J by 0 bases, leaving 15 bases between them. DNA for the CDR3: TGTGCCAGCAGCTTAGAGGACACCCGAAGTTTGAACACTGAAGCTTTCTTT. Translating it yields CASSLEDTRSLNTEAFF.

This clonotype showed up just a few times. The chain couples TRBV7-2 to TRBJ2-2; the D gene is possibly TRBD2 (5 bases). V gave up 1 base and J gave up 5 bases, with 14 bases separating them. The length of the CDR3 is 16 residues. The V gene's germline CDR1 is SGHTA and CDR2 FQGNSA. The CDR3 DNA is TGTGCCAGCAGCTTAGTATGGGAGACGGGGACCGGGGAGCTGTTTTTT. As protein: CASSLVWETGTGELFF.

The sample holds many counts of this clonotype. The chain combines TRBV28 with TRBJ2-7, with D maybe TRBD1 (6 bases). The CDR3 is 15 amino acids. CDR1 and CDR2 from the germline V gene are MDHEN and SYDVKM. Trimming cost V 4 bases and J 4 bases, with 17 bases left between them. The CDR3 sequence is CASSSSGVGQYEQYF. Written as DNA, the CDR3 is TGTGCCAGCAGTTCATCAGGGGTAGGTCAGTACGAGCAGTACTTC.

This chain connects TRBV29-1 to TRBJ2-3; D call uncertain. V lost 4 bases and J lost 1, with 6 bases in between. Germline CDR1 is SQVTM and CDR2 is ANQGSEA. This CDR3 region has 12 residues. CDR3 loop: CSVVGGTDTQYF. In DNA, the CDR3 is TGCAGCGTTGTTGGAGGCACAGATACGCAGTATTTT.

The sample holds a few counts of this clonotype. The chain uses TRBV30 and TRBJ2-7; the D gene is possibly TRBD1 (6 bases). V shed 4 bases and J shed 0 bases, with 13 bases lying between them. The CDR3 is 14 residues long. Per the germline V gene, CDR1 is GTSNPN and CDR2 is SVGIG (reference sequence). The CDR3 DNA is TGTGCCTGGACTGGACAGCTTTCCTCCTACGAGCAGTACTTC. This codes for CAWTGQLSSYEQYF.

This chain uses TRBV18 with TRBJ2-7; D is possibly TRBD1 (6 bases). V was clipped by 1 base and J by 3 bases, with 10 bases between them. Germline V gives CDR1 KGHSH, CDR2 LQKENI. This CDR3 has 14 amino acids. This CDR3 reads CASSPRTADYEQYF. In DNA form, the CDR3 reads TGTGCCAGCTCACCACGGACAGCTGACTACGAGCAGTACTTC. The full variable domain, completed using reference TRBV18 and TRBJ2-7, is NAGVMQNPRHLVRRRGQEARLRCSPMKGHSHVYWYRQLPEEGLKFMVYLQKENIIDESGMPKERFSAEFPKEGPSILRIQQVVRGDSAAYFCASSPRTADYEQYFGPGTRLTVT.